This entry concerns a single T cell receptor beta chain. No antigen is known for it. Germline CDR1 MNHNS, CDR2 SASEGT. J was trimmed by 9 bases and V by 8 bases; bases with no gene match: 9. The CDR3 loop spans 14 amino acids. The record originates from a study of T-cell reconstitution after alpha-beta-depleted transplantation in children. During its preparation, the TCRbeta library received unique molecular identifiers. In TCRdb, the PCR reads were re-called with MiXCR into one record per CDR3 protein. The sample holds just over 950,000 distinct CDR3 sequences, roughly 29% seen once. Findings of the study overall: It was newly produced T cells that mostly accounted for T-cell counts and diversity one year after transplant. At around two months after transplant, the alpha-beta T cells were reportedly derived from several hundred expanded clones that came from non-depleted graft cells.

The chain uses TRBV6-1 and TRBJ2-1; 11 nucleotides agree with TRBD1. The specimen comprised PBMCs, mostly from graft donor cells, sampled 360 days after TCRalphabeta/CD19-depleted stem cell transplant. This TCR derives from a boy younger than two who had a stem cell transplant for SCID, so the T cells may come from the graft donor. The CDR3 sequence: CASPKDRGRGEQFF. CDR3 nucleotides: TGTGCCAGCCCCAAGGACAGGGGGCGGGGTGAGCAGTTCTTC.